This T cell receptor beta chain was observed in a study of identical twins (dated by TCRdb to about 2016). Study-wide context: To test whether fetal clonotypes persist, this study deep-sequenced TCR alpha and beta repertoires from monozygotic twins, from unrelated adults of various ages, and from cord blood. To rule out contamination, replicate twin experiments were performed at different times with different library preparation protocols.

V gives up 6 bases and J gives up 6 bases, and the segment between their germline ends measures 19 bases. Its CDR3 holds 15 amino acids, cysteine through phenylalanine. The kept DNA is CDR3 alone, 45 bases in frame from the first base. Via the germline V gene, CDR1 is SGHAT and CDR2 FQNNGV. Comments on this clonotype: Its antigen is currently not known. No base quality values were provided; no much bigger clone lies one nucleotide off.

Findings and caveats that apply to the study as a whole: Zero-insertion analyses could be partly confounded by invariant T cells such as MAIT and iNKT, although diverse VJ usage argued against such confounding for most clonotypes. The excess sharing between twins in beta out-of-frame sequences was weaker because fewer shared sequences reduced the signal-to-noise ratio. Out-of-frame TCR alpha sharing in monozygotic twins was systematically underestimated by recombination models, whereas sharing between unrelated individuals was in agreement with the recombination models. Fewer insertions were carried by abundant cord blood beta clonotypes; a weaker similar trend was observed in young adult naive repertoires, while no such trend was observed in memory repertoires. Compared with coincidental sharing between unrelated individuals, an excess of low generation-probability sequences was observed among out-of-frame TCR alpha sequences shared between twins. Because the same donors could not be followed over many years, the conclusions relied on cross-sectional statistical analysis.

Only healthy Caucasian donors were included. The twin cohort consisted of three pairs of female monozygotic twins, all aged roughly 18 to 29 years. Positive isolation kits from Invitrogen were used to isolate CD4+ and CD8+ T cell populations. Library preparation employed 5' RACE. The data were produced on an Illumina HiSeq 2000. A universal primer binding site was introduced by template switching, and a unique molecular identifier was present in the final cDNA, enabling accurate counting of TCR cDNA molecules. Specific primers in the conserved constant-segment region were used to synthesize first-strand cDNA for the TCR alpha and beta chains. To control for contamination, every cDNA library was double barcoded, receiving both a SMART-Mk sample barcode and Illumina barcodes. TruSeq adapter sequences, together with Illumina sample barcodes, were added in two successive PCR steps. The Illumina HiSeq platform was used with custom primers to sequence TCR alpha and beta cDNA libraries. The authors' analysis ran thus. MiGEC processed the raw reads to extract unique molecular identifiers, while MiXCR was used to determine the CDR3 positions. Recombination models were inferred per individual with the repgenHMM and IGoR tools using an EM algorithm. Shared clonotype analysis was performed with the tcR package in R, normalizing sharing by the product of cloneset sizes. To study raw recombination free of thymic and clonal selection effects, out-of-frame nonproductive sequences were analyzed. Using fastp trimming at Q25 and MiXCR clonotype assembly, TCRdb reanalyzed the public sequencing data and kept in-frame beta chains. Each CDR3 protein appears once, grouped with its most common genes and DNA. It is TCRdb's table, rather than the study itself, that gives the V and J calls and clone size. The sample profile shows approximately 500,000 distinct CDR3 sequences; less than 25% of them were found once. The ten biggest clones cover approximately 2.9% of the sample.

The sample was also reused in another study, on T cells expressing NK-cell markers. According to the second study: TCR beta-chain repertoires were profiled in sorted CD3+CD56+NKG2C+, CD3+CD56+NKG2C- and CD3+CD56-NKG2C+ T-cell subsets from several donors. Of the eight sequenced donors, seven were found to be HCMV-seropositive and one was found to be HCMV-seronegative. In several experiments an anti-gammadeltaTCR antibody was added to restrict sorting to alphabetaTCR-expressing T cells. In roughly 6 donors, the dominant CD3+CD56+NKG2C+ clonotypes ranked among the top 10 CD8+ clonotypes, making up about 1.0-8% of CD8+ T cells. Those dominant clonotypes were again the most abundant among CD3+CD56-NKG2C+ cells in several donors, at about 25-65%. Whether the expanded NKG2C-expressing T cell clones were specific for HCMV antigens remained unclear. Randomly selected healthy volunteers, three men and five women, were used as the eight sequenced donors. To determine HCMV serostatus, a commercial ELISA kit was used to detect HCMV-specific IgG in serum. MIGEC was used to demultiplex reads and group reads by UMI, and MiTCR was used to assemble and quantify clonotypes. To exclude erroneous sequences, any TCR cDNA sequence not supported by at least two reads was discarded. The tcR package was used for downstream repertoire analysis, and clonotypes were matched across fractions by CDR3 nucleotide sequence plus V segment. VDJmatch was used to annotate antigen specificity against VDJdb, with one amino acid substitution in CDR3 permitted.

The sequencing sample was made of CD4+ T cells sorted from blood. The chain links TRBV11-2 with TRBJ2-3; the D call is possibly TRBD1 or TRBD2, each sharing 5 bases. The clonotype comes from a woman younger than 35 in good health. The sequenced DNA: TGTGCCAGCAGGATTTTGGGGACCCCCCGGGATACGCAGTATTTT. Protein translation: CASRILGTPRDTQYF.